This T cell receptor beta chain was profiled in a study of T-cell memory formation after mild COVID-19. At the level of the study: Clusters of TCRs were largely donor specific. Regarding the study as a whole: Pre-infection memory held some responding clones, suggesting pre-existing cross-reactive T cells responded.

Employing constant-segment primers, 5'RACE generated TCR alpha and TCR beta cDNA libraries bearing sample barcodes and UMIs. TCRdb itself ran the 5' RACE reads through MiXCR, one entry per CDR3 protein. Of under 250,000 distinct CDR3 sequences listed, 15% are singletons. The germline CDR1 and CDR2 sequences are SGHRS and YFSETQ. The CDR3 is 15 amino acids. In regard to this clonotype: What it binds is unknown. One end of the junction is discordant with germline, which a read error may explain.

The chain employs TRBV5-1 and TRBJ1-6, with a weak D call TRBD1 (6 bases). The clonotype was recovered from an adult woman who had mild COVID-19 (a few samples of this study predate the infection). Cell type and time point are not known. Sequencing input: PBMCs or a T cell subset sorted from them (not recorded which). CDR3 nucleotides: TGCGCCAGCAGAGGGGGACGGTCCTTTAATTCACCCCTCCACTTT. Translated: CASRGGRSFNSPLHF.